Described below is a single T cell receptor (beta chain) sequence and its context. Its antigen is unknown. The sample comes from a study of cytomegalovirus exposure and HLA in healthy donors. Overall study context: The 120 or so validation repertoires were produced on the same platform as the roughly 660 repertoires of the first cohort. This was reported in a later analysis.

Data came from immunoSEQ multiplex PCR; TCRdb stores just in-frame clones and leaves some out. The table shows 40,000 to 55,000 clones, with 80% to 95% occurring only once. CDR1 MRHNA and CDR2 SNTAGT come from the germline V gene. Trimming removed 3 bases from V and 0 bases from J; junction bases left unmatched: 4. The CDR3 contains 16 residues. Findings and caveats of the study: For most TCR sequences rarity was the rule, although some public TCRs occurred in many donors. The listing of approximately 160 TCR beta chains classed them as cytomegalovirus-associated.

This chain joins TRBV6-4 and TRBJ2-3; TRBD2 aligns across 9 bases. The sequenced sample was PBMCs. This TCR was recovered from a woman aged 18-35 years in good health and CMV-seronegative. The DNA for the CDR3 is TGTGCCAGCAGTGAAAGTGCGGGAGGGAGCACAGATACGCAGTATTTT. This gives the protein CASSESAGGSTDTQYF.